The clone carrying this T cell receptor (beta chain) was counted only a few times. Germline V gene sequence: CDR1 LNHDA, CDR2 SQIVND (reference sequence). This CDR3 spans 19 amino acids. Between the trimmed V and J ends, which lost 7 bases and 9 bases, there was a span of 31 bases. The data were taken from a study of blood T cell repertoires in COVID-19. Turning to the study itself: COVID-19 samples, acute and convalescent, were from the United States, Italy and Spain. Sources were T cells, B-cell-depleted T cells, or PBMCs; the material itself was cDNA or gDNA.

As handled by the study authors: From reference gene primer amplification, estimates of nucleated cell counts were derived. Profiling relied on immunoSEQ multiplex PCR, and the TCRdb table lists in-frame clones only, not all of them. V and J calls and clone size are given by that table; D and trimming were obtained from the DNA. The repertoire holds about 290,000 clones, 85% seen once, with around 4.1% in the top ten. The gene calls are TRBV19 and TRBJ1-6; D is undetermined. The sequenced material came from peripheral blood. The receptor was isolated from a woman aged 50 to 60 with active or convalescent COVID-19. The CDR3 DNA reads as TGTGCCAGTAAGGGTCCGGGCGCCGCGGGGAACAGACCCGGTTCACCCCTCCACTTT. This codes for CASKGPGAAGNRPGSPLHF.